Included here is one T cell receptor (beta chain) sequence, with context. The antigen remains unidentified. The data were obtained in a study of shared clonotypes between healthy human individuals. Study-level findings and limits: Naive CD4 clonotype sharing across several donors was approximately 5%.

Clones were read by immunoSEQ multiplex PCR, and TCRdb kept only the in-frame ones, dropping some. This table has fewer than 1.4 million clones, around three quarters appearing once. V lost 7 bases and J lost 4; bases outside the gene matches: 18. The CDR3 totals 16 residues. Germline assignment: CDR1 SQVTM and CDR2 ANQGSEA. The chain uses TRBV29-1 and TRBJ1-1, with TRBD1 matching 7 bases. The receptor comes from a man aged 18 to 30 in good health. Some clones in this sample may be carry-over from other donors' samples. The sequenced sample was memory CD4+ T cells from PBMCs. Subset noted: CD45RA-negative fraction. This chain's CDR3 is CSASRLYRGRGTEAFF. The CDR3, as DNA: TGCAGCGCATCACGACTATACAGGGGAAGGGGCACTGAAGCTTTCTTT.